The next 21 T cell receptor beta chains were all read from a single sample in a study of cytomegalovirus exposure and HLA in healthy donors (dated by TCRdb to the late 2010s). To prepare the library, the immunoSEQ multiplex PCR assay was applied. For the multiplex PCR, a mixture combining 60 forward primers for TCR Vbeta segments and 13 reverse primers for TCR Jbeta segments was used. TCRdb provides this immuneACCESS table in a form limited to in-frame rearrangements. Some clones are lacking; in checked studies, under half of them reflect an unresolved V gene, and why the rest are absent is not known. This sample gives around 190,000 clones in total; roughly 86% of them show up just once. The top ten constitute approximately 3.6% of the sample. Sequenced input: PBMCs. These receptors were obtained from a man between 40 and 49 years old in good health and CMV-seropositive.

The chain recombines TRBV10-2 with TRBJ2-1; 9 bases fit TRBD1. V lost 7 bases and J lost 8; bases outside the gene matches: 9. The CDR3 covers 14 residues. Germline V gene sequence: CDR1 WSHSY, CDR2 SAAADI. As DNA, the CDR3 is TGCGCCAGCACCGTTAGGGACAGGGAACATGAGCAGTTCTTC. Its translation is CASTVRDREHEQFF.

The CDR3 region is CASSNLGTSTDTQYF. CDR3 coding DNA: TGTGCCAGCAGTAACCTCGGGACTAGCACAGATACGCAGTATTTT. V is TRBV2 and J is TRBJ2-3; a possible D gene is TRBD2 (6 bases). V was trimmed by 5 bases and J by 0 bases, leaving 12 bases between them. Germline CDR1 reads SNHLY; CDR2 reads FYNNEI. The CDR3 spans 15 residues. The whole variable domain, filled in from reference TRBV2 and TRBJ2-3, reads EPEVTQTPSHQVTQMGQEVILRCVPISNHLYFYWYRQILGQKVEFLVSFYNNEISEKSEIFDDQFSVERPDGSNFTLKIRSTKLEDSAMYFCASSNLGTSTDTQYFGPGTRLTVL.

CDR3 coding DNA: TGTGCCAGCAGCTTAAGGAGCGGCTACGAGCAGTACTTC. Translated, it gives CASSLRSGYEQYF. V and J are TRBV5-4 and TRBJ2-7, with D perhaps matching TRBD2 (5 bases). CDR3 length: 13 residues. Trimming took off 2 bases at V and 3 bases at J, with 9 bases between the two ends. Germline V gene lookup returns CDR1 SGHNT and CDR2 YYREEE (reference sequence).

This clone was recorded a few times. The V and J genes are TRBV29-1 and TRBJ2-5; tentatively, D is TRBD1 (7 bases). CDR1 is SQVTM and CDR2 is ANQGSEA in the germline V gene. The CDR3 consists of 12 residues. V lost 5 bases to trimming and J lost 4 bases, with 11 bases between them. This chain's CDR3 is CSVPRGAETQYF. Written as DNA, the CDR3 is TGCAGCGTTCCCAGGGGGGCAGAGACCCAGTACTTC.

V usage is TRBV2 and J usage is TRBJ2-7, with 14 bases that match TRBD2. The CDR3 is made up of 16 amino acids. CDR1 and CDR2 from the germline V gene are SNHLY and FYNNEI. V shed 5 bases and J 7 bases; nucleotides not matched to a gene: 10. CDR3 protein: CASSRLAGGPEDEQYF. CDR3 coding DNA: TGTGCCAGCAGTCGACTAGCGGGGGGGCCTGAGGATGAGCAGTACTTC.

This clone was picked up one time. The CDR3 protein is CASSLTGQGAEKLFF. The CDR3 coding sequence is TGTGCCAGCAGTTTAACCGGACAGGGGGCGGAAAAACTGTTTTTT. The chain couples TRBV28 to TRBJ1-4, with 11 bases that match TRBD1. The CDR3 has 15 residues. V lost 2 bases, J lost 8 bases, and 4 bases stayed unmatched. The germline CDR1 and CDR2 sequences are MDHEN and SYDVKM.

This sequence joins TRBV7-9 and TRBJ1-4, with TRBD1 as a possible D gene (5 bases). In germline, CDR1 is SEHNR, CDR2 FQNEAQ (reference sequence). The CDR3 runs 13 residues. V dropped 5 bases and J dropped 8 bases, with 12 bases sitting between them. The CDR3 nucleotides read TGTGCCAGCAGCACCCGACAGAACGAAAAACTGTTTTTT. Translated: CASSTRQNEKLFF.

The chain combines TRBV9 with TRBJ1-2; D may be TRBD1 (6 bases). The CDR3 extends over 17 amino acids. Trimming left V 4 bases short and J 0 bases short, with 19 bases between. CDR1 and CDR2 from the germline V gene are SGDLS and YYNGEE. CDR3 in amino acids: CASSPGGGLTSNYGYTF. The CDR3 DNA follows: TGTGCCAGCAGCCCGGGGGGGGGCTTGACTTCTAACTATGGCTACACCTTC.

This clone was seen just once. V is TRBV6-5 and J is TRBJ1-3; D possibly corresponds to TRBD1 (5 bases). Between the trimmed V and J ends, which lost 5 bases and 2 bases, there was a span of 10 bases. The CDR3 covers 14 residues. The germline V gene has CDR1 MNHEY and CDR2 SVGAGI. The CDR3 DNA reads as TGTGCCAGCAGTCCGATGACAGCTGGAAACACCATATATTTT. It yields the protein CASSPMTAGNTIYF.

This chain uses TRBV5-1 with TRBJ2-7, with a tentative D call TRBD1 (6 bases). V was trimmed by 6 bases and J by 6 bases, leaving 22 bases between them. This CDR3 is 15 amino acids long. The V gene's germline CDR1 is SGHRS and CDR2 YFSETQ. CDR3 residues: CASINRKQGSGEQYF. CDR3 coding DNA: TGCGCCAGCATCAACCGGAAACAGGGCTCCGGCGAGCAGTACTTC.

This clone has a handful of counts. CDR3 sequence: CATSRGSQGAGEQYF. The CDR3 DNA reads TGTGCCACCAGCCGAGGATCTCAGGGGGCGGGTGAGCAGTACTTC. The chain carries TRBV15 and TRBJ2-7, with 8 bases matching TRBD1. The CDR3 length is 15 residues. Germline CDR1 is LNHNV and CDR2 is YYDKDF (reference sequence). The ends lost 5 bases at V and 7 bases at J; junction bases unmatched: 13.

This chain connects TRBV5-8 to TRBJ2-6; no clear D gene. Trimming took off 0 bases at V and 0 bases at J, with 7 bases between the two ends. This CDR3 comprises 16 residues. Per germline, CDR1 SGHTS and CDR2 YDEGEE. The CDR3 coding sequence is TGTGCCAGCAGCTTGGTTACTCCCTCTGGGGCCAACGTCCTGACTTTC. Its translation is CASSLVTPSGANVLTF.

A single count supports this clone. V gene TRBV5-4 combines with J gene TRBJ2-2; 7 bases agree with TRBD1. J gave up 2 bases and V 4 bases, and 8 bases lay outside the gene matches. The CDR3 sequence is 16 residues long. From germline, CDR1 is SGHNT and CDR2 YYREEE (reference sequence). CDR3 in DNA: TGTGCCAGCAGCGGCCGAACAGGGGCCAACACCGGGGAGCTGTTTTTT. Amino acid sequence: CASSGRTGANTGELFF.

The chain combines TRBV4-3 with TRBJ1-1; a possible D gene is TRBD1 (6 bases). The CDR3 covers 14 residues. Germline V gives CDR1 LGHNA, CDR2 YSLEER. V lost 3 bases and J lost 4, with 12 bases in between. The DNA of the CDR3 is TGCGCCAGCAGCCATTTGAGGGGGGGCACTGAAGCTTTCTTT. Translating gives CASSHLRGGTEAFF.

V is TRBV5-1 and J is TRBJ2-2, with D unclear. CDR3 length: 13 residues. CDR1 is SGHRS, CDR2 YFSETQ, per germline. The V gene lost 0 bases and the J gene lost 5 bases, with 5 bases spanning the gap. The CDR3 DNA is TGCGCCAGCAGCTTGGGGCAAACCGGGGAGCTGTTTTTT. It is translated as CASSLGQTGELFF.

This chain joins TRBV28 and TRBJ2-3; 13 bases are shared with TRBD2. With 6 bases clipped from V and 6 bases from J, the junction kept 6 bases outside the gene matches. This CDR3 contains 15 residues. Germline CDR1 MDHEN, CDR2 SYDVKM. CDR3 DNA sequence: TGTGCCAGCAGACCATGGACTAGCGGGAGCGATACGCAGTATTTT. This gives the protein CASRPWTSGSDTQYF.

This CDR3 reads CASSPVQETQYF. The CDR3 DNA sequence: TGTGCCAGCAGTCCGGTCCAAGAGACCCAGTACTTC. The chain is built from TRBV6-1 and TRBJ2-5; no clear D. From germline, CDR1 is MNHNS and CDR2 SASEGT. CDR3 length equals 12 residues. With 5 bases removed from V and 1 base from J, the gap between germline ends came to 5 bases.

This clone showed up just once. The chain carries TRBV18 and TRBJ2-2; tentatively, D is TRBD1 (5 bases). V gave up 0 bases and J gave up 6 bases, with 11 bases separating them. The CDR3 extends over 15 amino acids. Germline lookup yields CDR1 KGHSH and CDR2 LQKENI. The CDR3 region is CASSPPAGAAGELFF. The CDR3 DNA reads as TGTGCCAGCTCACCACCGGCTGGGGCGGCCGGGGAGCTGTTTTTT.

This sequence joins TRBV5-5 and TRBJ2-7; D possibly corresponds to TRBD1 (5 bases). Deletions cut 4 bases from V and 4 bases from J, with 12 bases between. Germline loops: CDR1 SGHKS, CDR2 YYEKEE (reference sequence). The CDR3 is 13 amino acids. DNA of the CDR3: TGTGCCAGCAGCCGGACACCCTCGTACGAGCAGTACTTC. Its translation: CASSRTPSYEQYF.

This clone is a singleton in its sample. The chain couples TRBV7-9 to TRBJ2-3; tentative D call: TRBD1 (6 bases). Trimming stripped 4 bases from V and 2 bases from J, with 16 bases between. CDR3 length: 16 amino acids. Germline CDR1 SEHNR, CDR2 FQNEAQ (reference sequence). The CDR3 protein is CASSSGVGHITDTQYF. For the CDR3, the DNA is TGTGCCAGCAGCTCAGGGGTTGGACACATCACAGATACGCAGTATTTT. Complete variable domain (other parts from reference TRBV7-9 and TRBJ2-3): DTGVSQNPRHKITKRGQNVTFRCDPISEHNRLYWYRQTLGQGPEFLTYFQNEAQLEKSRLLSDRFSAERPKGSFSTLEIQRTEQGDSAMYLCASSSGVGHITDTQYFGPGTRLTVL.

Of note for this clone: A junction boundary mismatches the germline segment, possibly from a read error. CDR3 bases: TGCGCCGGCAGCCAAGAGAGGTACGGACTAGCGGACAACGAGCAGTACTTC. Amino acid sequence: CAGSQERYGLADNEQYF. This sequence joins TRBV4-3 and TRBJ2-7, with TRBD2 matching 10 bases. This CDR3 comprises 17 residues. Per germline, CDR1 LGHNA and CDR2 YSLEER.